One T cell receptor beta chain is described in this entry. No antigen is known for it. Depth targeted 1 in 200,000 to 1 in 1 million T cells, averaging around 9.5x coverage per clonotype. Profiled with immunoSEQ multiplex PCR; TCRdb holds only in-frame clones, not every one. The sample records some 200,000 clones, 75% to 85% being singletons. This sample is part of a study of cytotoxic CD8 clonotypes in ibrutinib-treated CLL. As for the study in general: Samples had a mean of around 280,000 productive templates and almost 95,000 productive rearrangements.

Notes on the study in general: Public clonotypes were rare and shrank or held steady on treatment.

The receptor's source is a human donor with chronic lymphocytic leukemia. The specimen was PBMCs, collected after 12 months of ibrutinib treatment.

CDR3 in DNA: TGCAGCGTTAATCAGCGGGAGGGAGATACCGGGGAGCTGTTTTTT. This sequence encodes CSVNQREGDTGELFF. V gene TRBV29-1 combines with J gene TRBJ2-2; 10 positions match TRBD2. V lost 5 bases to trimming and J lost 5 bases; unmatched junction nucleotides: 8. This CDR3 is 15 amino acids long. Per germline, CDR1 SQVTM and CDR2 ANQGSEA.